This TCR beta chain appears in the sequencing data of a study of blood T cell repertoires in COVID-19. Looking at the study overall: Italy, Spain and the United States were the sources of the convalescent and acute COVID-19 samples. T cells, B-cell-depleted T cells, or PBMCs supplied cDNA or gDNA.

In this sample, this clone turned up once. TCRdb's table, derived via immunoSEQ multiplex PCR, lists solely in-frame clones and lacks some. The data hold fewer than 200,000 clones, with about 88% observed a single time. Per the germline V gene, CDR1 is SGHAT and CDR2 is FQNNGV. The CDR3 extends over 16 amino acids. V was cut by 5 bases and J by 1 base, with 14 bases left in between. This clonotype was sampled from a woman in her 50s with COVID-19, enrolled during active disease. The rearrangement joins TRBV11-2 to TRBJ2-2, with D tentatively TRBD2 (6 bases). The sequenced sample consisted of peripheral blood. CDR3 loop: CASSLIGRMNTGELFF. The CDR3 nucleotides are TGTGCCAGCAGCCTTATCGGGAGAATGAACACCGGGGAGCTGTTTTTT.